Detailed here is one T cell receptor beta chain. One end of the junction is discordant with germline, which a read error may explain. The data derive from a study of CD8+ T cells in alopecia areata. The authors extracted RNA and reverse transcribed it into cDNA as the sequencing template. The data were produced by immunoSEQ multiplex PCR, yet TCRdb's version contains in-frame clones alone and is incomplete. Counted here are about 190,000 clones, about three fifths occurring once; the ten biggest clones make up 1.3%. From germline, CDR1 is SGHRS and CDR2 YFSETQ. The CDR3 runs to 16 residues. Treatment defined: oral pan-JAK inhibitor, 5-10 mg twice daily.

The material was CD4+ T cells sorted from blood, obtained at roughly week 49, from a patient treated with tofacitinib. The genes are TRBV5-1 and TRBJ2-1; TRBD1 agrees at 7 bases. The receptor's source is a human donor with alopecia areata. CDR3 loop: CASSREGQPSSNEQFF. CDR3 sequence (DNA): TGCGCCAGCAGCCGCGAGGGACAGCCATCCTCCAATGAGCAGTTCTTC.